This T cell receptor (beta chain) was observed in a study of CD8+CD57+ T cells in acquired aplastic anemia. Only one count was recorded for this clonotype. Germline V gives CDR1 SNHLY, CDR2 FYNNEI. J lost 7 bases, V lost 6 bases, and 4 bases had no gene match. This CDR3 has 14 residues. The template used for profiling TCR beta VDJ and CDR3 was genomic DNA. TCRdb redid the calling of the reads with MiXCR, one entry per CDR3 protein. This sample has approximately 190,000 distinct CDR3 sequences, with around three fifths found just once. Sequenced material: sorted CD4+, CD8+, or CD8+CD57+ T cells (not recorded which) from PBMCs. The chain uses TRBV2 and TRBJ1-5, with 12 bases fitting TRBD1. This receptor was taken from a human donor with severe aplastic anemia or a healthy control (not recorded which). CDR3 in amino acids: CASSGTGGWQPQHF. The CDR3, as DNA: TGTGCCAGCAGCGGGACAGGGGGCTGGCAGCCCCAGCATTTT.